These 3 T cell receptor beta chains were sequenced from one sample in a study of T cells in Graves' hyperthyroidism and ophthalmopathy. Researchers took RNA transcripts and amplified the TCR beta CDR3 regions from them. The TCR CDR3 first-round RT-PCR relied on the HTBI primer set. TCRdb recomputed calls from the multiplex PCR reads with MiXCR, one row per CDR3 protein. This table has around 690,000 distinct CDR3 sequences, 15% to 20% appearing once. The sample comprised blood. The receptor set was obtained from a man over 45 with Graves' hyperthyroidism.

This clonotype was seen only a few times. The chain carries TRBV13 and TRBJ2-7; D not certain. The germline V and J ends were trimmed by 0 bases and 1 base, with 10 bases remaining between them. CDR3 length equals 15 residues. Germline V gene sequence: CDR1 PRHDT, CDR2 FYEKMQ (reference sequence). CDR3 DNA: TGTGCCAGCAGCTTAGGACAGACTCGTTCCTACGAGCAGTACTTC. Protein product: CASSLGQTRSYEQYF.

This clonotype was found many times. The CDR3: CASSRTTLNYGYTF. The CDR3 nucleotides are TGCGCCAGCAGCCGAACGACTCTGAACTATGGCTACACCTTC. The V call is TRBV5-1, the J call TRBJ1-2; D is undetermined. V lost 4 bases, J lost 2 bases, and 12 bases lay in between. The CDR3 has 14 residues. Germline-derived CDR1 and CDR2 are SGHRS and YFSETQ.

This sequence joins TRBV25-1 and TRBJ2-7; 8 bases align to TRBD1. The CDR3 runs to 16 residues. V dropped 3 bases and J dropped 3; count of bases not matched to a gene: 10. Germline V gene sequence: CDR1 MGHDK, CDR2 SYGVNS. This CDR3 is CASSDFRDRGYYEQYF. Here the CDR3 DNA reads TGTGCCAGCAGTGATTTTAGAGACAGGGGTTACTACGAGCAGTACTTC.